The 9 T cell receptor beta chains given below trace back to one sample, sequenced in a study of CD8 T cells in Susac syndrome (dated by TCRdb to between 2017 and 2020). Libraries were built with the immunoSEQ multiplex PCR assay. RNA was extracted using the RNeasy kit, and roughly 0.45 to 1 microgram was reverse transcribed with random hexamers. Starting from the raw public reads, TCRdb applied fastp trimming at Q25, assembled clones with MiXCR and retained in-frame beta chains. Identical CDR3 proteins give one entry, which carries the most common genes and DNA. The sample data list around 150,000 distinct CDR3 sequences, and just over 90% of these were observed just once. The top ten constitute 0.13% of the sample. What was sequenced was CD4+ T cells from PBMCs. These receptors were collected from a human donor in good health.

The chain is built from TRBV10-3 and TRBJ2-1, with D possibly TRBD1 on 6 matching bases. This CDR3 region has 12 residues. Between the trimmed V and J ends, which lost 6 bases and 9 bases, there was a span of 12 bases. Germline V gene data show CDR1 as ENHRY and CDR2 as SYGVKD. For the CDR3, the DNA is TGTGCCATCAGCAGGGGTGGGGGTGAGCAGTTCTTC. It translates to CAISRGGGEQFF.

Turning to this clonotype: The junction differs from germline at one of its ends, possibly a read error. The rearrangement joins TRBV18 to TRBJ1-2; D ambiguous. CDR1 and CDR2 (germline): KGHSH, LQKENI. The CDR3 spans 13 residues. The DNA of the CDR3 is TGTGCCAGTTCACTGCCTCCTAACTATGGCTACACCTTC. Its translation: CASSLPPNYGYTF.

The V and J genes are TRBV14 and TRBJ2-1, with D possibly matching TRBD1 (6 bases). The J call is doubtful: the DNA matches TRBJ2-7 better. The CDR3 loop spans 13 amino acids. Germline CDR1 is SGHDN and CDR2 is FVKESK. The CDR3 loop reads CASSQFDGQEQYF. The CDR3 bases are TGTGCCAGCAGCCAGTTCGATGGACAGGAGCAGTACTTC.

The chain links TRBV29-1 to TRBJ2-3; 9 bases are a match to TRBD2. This CDR3 comprises 14 residues. Per the germline V gene, CDR1 is SQVTM and CDR2 is ANQGSEA. With V trimmed by 7 bases and J by 8 bases, 13 bases remained unmatched. As DNA, the CDR3 is TGCAGCGCTGGATCAGCGGGGGGACGGGGTACGCAGTATTTT. It specifies CSAGSAGGRGTQYF.

The chain carries TRBV3-1 and TRBJ1-2, with TRBD1 matching over 7 bases. The CDR3 has 14 residues. With V trimmed by 4 bases and J by 4 bases, 6 bases remained unmatched. Per germline, CDR1 LGHDT and CDR2 YNNKEL (reference sequence). The CDR3 nucleotides read TGTGCCAGCAGCCCTTTGACAGGGATCTATGGCTACACCTTC. It encodes CASSPLTGIYGYTF.

The chain uses TRBV5-1 and TRBJ1-1; tentatively, D is TRBD1 (5 bases). The CDR3 is 15 residues long. Per germline, CDR1 SGHRS and CDR2 YFSETQ. Trimming shortened V by 0 bases and J by 6 bases, and 15 bases separated the two germline ends. CDR3 in DNA: TGCGCCAGCAGCTTGGCCATAGGGGCGGAAGCTGAAGCTTTCTTT. As protein: CASSLAIGAEAEAFF. The variable domain in full, completed from reference TRBV5-1 and TRBJ1-1, reads KAGVTQTPRYLIKTRGQQVTLSCSPISGHRSVSWYQQTPGQGLQFLFEYFSETQRNKGNFPGRFSGRQFSNSRSEMNVSTLELGDSALYLCASSLAIGAEAEAFFGQGTRLTVV.

The chain joins TRBV20-1 to TRBJ1-1; 8 nucleotides match TRBD1. Losses at the gene ends were 3 bases for V and 11 bases for J; bases not matched to a gene: 8. Per the germline V gene, CDR1 is DFQATT and CDR2 is SNEGSKA (reference sequence). The CDR3 runs to 12 residues. In nucleotides, the CDR3 is TGCAGTGCTAGGACTCAGGGGGCGCGGGCTTTCTTT. As protein: CSARTQGARAFF.

V gene TRBV3-1 combines with J gene TRBJ1-1; possible D gene TRBD1, 6 bases. The CDR3 has 15 amino acids. Germline V lookup: CDR1 LGHDT, CDR2 YNNKEL (reference sequence). The V end lost 1 base, the J end lost 10 bases, and 19 bases lay between the germline ends. The CDR3 reads CASSQGSTGGGIAFF. The DNA for the CDR3 is TGTGCCAGCAGCCAAGGATCAACGGGGGGCGGCATAGCTTTCTTT.

The V call is TRBV3-1, the J call TRBJ2-6, with D perhaps matching TRBD1 or TRBD2 (5 bases each). The germline V gene encodes CDR1 LGHDT and CDR2 YNNKEL (reference sequence). With 5 bases removed from V and 4 bases from J, the gap between germline ends came to 21 bases. The CDR3 consists of 18 residues. The CDR3 loop is CASSSRGGIVSGANVLTF. CDR3 DNA: TGTGCCAGCAGCTCCCGTGGGGGTATAGTATCCGGGGCCAACGTCCTGACTTTC.